This record looks at one TCR beta chain sequence and its context. As yet, its antigen is unknown. The germline gene is not matched at one end of the junction; a read error may be the cause. This record comes from a study of T cell responses to AZD1222 COVID-19 vaccine. Regarding the study as a whole: Seropositive status at baseline applied to only a handful of AZD1222 recipients. White British ancestry dominated among donors, who included more females, and clonal diversity was possibly underestimated. Spike as a whole was targeted by vaccine-associated CD4 TCRs, dominant at 160-218 and 743-854.

CDR1 is SQVTM, CDR2 ANQGSEA, per germline. The CDR3 has 15 amino acids. Generated by immunoSEQ multiplex PCR, the TCRdb table keeps only in-frame clones and is missing some. The data contain about 120,000 clones, 85% to 95% of them seen just once; the ten biggest clones take up around 5.1%. The sample here was peripheral blood, taken 28 days after the second AZD1222 dose. The TCR originated in an adult who received the AZD1222 COVID-19 vaccine. The chain carries TRBV29-1 and TRBJ2-3; 9 positions match TRBD1. CDR3 residues: CSVTPDRGSRDTQYF. Written as DNA, the CDR3 is TGCAGCGTGACCCCGGACAGGGGCAGCAGAGATACGCAGTATTTT.